The clone carrying this T cell receptor (beta chain) has only a few counts. The CDR3 extends over 13 amino acids. V was pared by 1 base and J by 5 bases, with 4 bases of the junction left unmatched. Germline CDR1 and CDR2: GTSNPN and SVGIG (reference sequence). This sample stems from a study of blood T cell repertoires in COVID-19. Overall study context: Acute and convalescent COVID-19 samples came from the United States, Italy and Spain. PBMCs, B-cell-depleted T cells, or T cells were the source of the cDNA or gDNA that made up the material.

In the source study's methods: Amplification from reference gene primers served as the basis for estimated nucleated cell counts. Here immunoSEQ multiplex PCR was the method, and the copy in TCRdb shows in-frame clones only, minus some. The V and J calls and clone size are taken from that table; D and trimming were inferred from the DNA. The top ten hold roughly 1.2% of the sample, which has 380,000 or so clones, about 80% seen once. Specimen: peripheral blood. The chain combines TRBV30 with TRBJ1-1; the match to TRBD1 covers 7 bases. The sequence was collected from a human donor with acute or convalescent COVID-19. The donor label of this sample is uncertain. CDR3 DNA sequence: TGTGCCTGGAGTGCCGGGACAGTGACTGAAGCTTTCTTT. Translation gives CAWSAGTVTEAFF.